The T cell receptor beta chain described here comes from a study of blood T cell repertoires in COVID-19. As for the study in general: The analysed material was cDNA or gDNA that came from T cells, B-cell-depleted T cells, or PBMCs.

The CDR3 is made up of 13 amino acids. CDR1 is MNHEY and CDR2 is SMNVEV in the germline V gene (reference sequence). V lost 8 bases and J lost 12, with 20 bases in between. Profiled with immunoSEQ multiplex PCR; TCRdb holds only in-frame clones, not every one. Seen here are about 170,000 clones, just under 85% observed once, and the top ten hold roughly 2.7%. This TCR was recovered from a woman older than 75 with COVID-19, enrolled during active disease. The specimen was peripheral blood. The V and J genes are TRBV27 and TRBJ2-1; maybe TRBD2 (6 bases). The CDR3 loop reads CASDEGGGSRQFF. For the CDR3, the DNA is TGTGCCAGCGACGAGGGTGGAGGGTCCCGGCAGTTCTTC.